What follows are 26 T cell receptor beta chains derived from one specimen sequenced in a study of shared clonotypes between healthy human individuals. In the naive CD8 group, cells lacked CD45RO and were positively selected for CCR7, so terminally differentiated effector memory CD45RA+ cells were left out. TCRdb's table, derived via immunoSEQ multiplex PCR, lists solely in-frame clones and lacks some. The table includes nearly 600,000 clones, just under 97% detected once. The sequenced sample was naive CD8+ T cells sorted from blood. These receptors came from a woman in her 30s in good health.

The rearrangement uses TRBV6-1 and TRBJ2-7; D uncertain. The CDR3 is made up of 16 amino acids. V was shortened by 3 bases and J by 2 bases, with 17 bases between the two germline ends. Germline CDR1 and CDR2: MNHNS and SASEGT. The CDR3 nucleotides are TGTGCCAGCAGTGACGTTAATGGTGGCTCCCCCTACGAGCAGTACTTC. Amino acid sequence: CASSDVNGGSPYEQYF.

The chain is built from TRBV9 and TRBJ2-7; no clear D gene. CDR1 is SGDLS, CDR2 YYNGEE, per germline. The V gene lost 0 bases and the J gene lost 4 bases, with 14 bases spanning the gap. The CDR3 loop spans 15 amino acids. The DNA of the CDR3 is TGTGCCAGCAGCGTAGGTTCAGGTGCGCCATACGAGCAGTACTTC. The encoded protein is CASSVGSGAPYEQYF.

The chain recombines TRBV29-1 with TRBJ2-1; 11 bases are a match to TRBD2. CDR3 length equals 14 residues. In germline, CDR1 is SQVTM, CDR2 ANQGSEA. The V and J ends lost 6 bases and 7 bases, in that order; junction bases with no gene match: 8. CDR3 nucleotides: TGCAGCGTCGAGGGACTAGCGGAGGAAAATGAGCAGTTCTTC. Translating it yields CSVEGLAEENEQFF.

The chain couples TRBV21-1 to TRBJ2-2; TRBD1, the table's D call, was not compared with the DNA. TRBV21-1 is noted as a pseudogene. The CDR3 length is 17 residues. The CDR3 region is CASSKGTARIGTGELFF. CDR3 coding DNA: TGTGCCAGCAGCAAAGGGACAGCCAGGATTGGCACCGGGGAGCTGTTTTTT.

The rearrangement links TRBV11-2 to TRBJ2-7, with D hard to call. This CDR3 is 14 amino acids long. V was shortened by 1 base and J by 2 bases, with 9 bases between the two germline ends. CDR1 is SGHAT and CDR2 is FQNNGV in the germline V gene. DNA for the CDR3: TGTGCCAGCAGCTTAGCAGGAACCACCTACGAGCAGTACTTC. This codes for CASSLAGTTYEQYF.

CDR3 nucleotide sequence: TGTGCCAGCAGCTTAGCGGAAACATCCCACACTGAAGCTTTCTTT. Encoded protein: CASSLAETSHTEAFF. The rearrangement joins TRBV7-9 to TRBJ1-1; D gene uncertain. The V and J ends lost 0 bases and 3 bases respectively, with 11 bases between them. The CDR3 is 15 amino acids. Germline V CDR1 and CDR2: SEHNR, FQNEAQ (reference sequence).

V usage is TRBV10-3 and J usage is TRBJ1-1; no firm D call. From germline, CDR1 is ENHRY and CDR2 SYGVKD. V was trimmed by 3 bases and J by 5 bases, leaving 7 bases between them. There are 12 residues in the CDR3. The CDR3 DNA follows: TGTGCCATCAGTGATGGGTTTACTGAAGCTTTCTTT. This sequence encodes CAISDGFTEAFF.

This chain connects TRBV5-1 to TRBJ2-3, with D possibly TRBD2 on 6 matching bases. From germline, CDR1 is SGHRS and CDR2 YFSETQ. This CDR3 has 13 residues. V lost 4 bases and J lost 6, with 12 bases in between. CDR3 sequence reads: CASSPRDSDTQYF. DNA for the CDR3: TGCGCCAGCAGCCCCCGGGACTCTGATACGCAGTATTTT.

J is TRBJ2-6 and V is TRBV11-2; perhaps TRBD1 as D (7 bases). With 11 bases removed from V and 0 bases from J, the gap between germline ends came to 17 bases. Germline V gene data show CDR1 as SGHAT and CDR2 as FQNNGV. This CDR3 is 16 amino acids long. The CDR3 sequence: CAWRGQTSSGANVLTF. The CDR3, as DNA: TGTGCCTGGCGGGGACAGACAAGCTCTGGGGCCAACGTCCTGACTTTC.

The V call is TRBV7-8, the J call TRBJ2-7, with D possibly TRBD1 on 6 matching bases. Trimming cost V 8 bases and J 5 bases, with 13 bases left between them. The CDR3 covers 12 residues. Germline V lookup: CDR1 SGHVS, CDR2 FQNEAQ. The CDR3 sequence: CASGSQGNEQYF. The CDR3 DNA follows: TGTGCCAGCGGATCACAGGGTAACGAGCAGTACTTC.

CDR3 protein: CASRWGGDYEQYF. CDR3 nucleotide sequence: TGCGCCAGCAGGTGGGGGGGGGACTACGAGCAGTACTTC. The rearrangement joins TRBV10-2 to TRBJ2-7; 7 bases are a match to TRBD2. CDR3 size: 13 residues. Germline CDR1 and CDR2: WSHSY and SAAADI. The V and J ends lost 6 bases and 3 bases, in that order; junction bases with no gene match: 5.

The rearrangement uses TRBV6-4 and TRBJ1-1; TRBD1 is a possible D gene (6 bases). The CDR3 sequence is 13 residues long. V was pared by 6 bases and J by 6 bases, with 14 bases between. Germline-derived CDR1 and CDR2 are MRHNA and SNTAGT. CDR3 sequence: CASRPTGTAEAFF. Written as DNA, the CDR3 is TGTGCCAGCAGGCCAACAGGGACGGCTGAAGCTTTCTTT.

CDR3 amino acids: CASSPAQGAQETQYF. In DNA form, the CDR3 reads TGTGCCAGCAGCCCCGCCCAGGGGGCTCAAGAGACCCAGTACTTC. The J gene is TRBJ2-5, the V gene TRBV13; 8 positions agree with TRBD1. V was clipped by 5 bases and J by 2 bases; unmatched bases: 7. The germline V gene has CDR1 PRHDT and CDR2 FYEKMQ (reference sequence). This CDR3 has 15 amino acids.

V and J are TRBV6-5 and TRBJ1-3, with no clear D. CDR3 length equals 15 residues. Germline V gene sequence: CDR1 MNHEY, CDR2 SVGAGI. V lost 8 bases to trimming and J lost 0 bases, with 14 bases between them. The CDR3, as DNA: TGTGCCAGCGAAGCTACCAGCCGCTCTGGAAACACCATATATTTT. As protein: CASEATSRSGNTIYF.

The J gene is TRBJ2-7, the V gene TRBV4-1; 7 bases agree with TRBD1. Per the germline V gene, CDR1 is MGHRA and CDR2 is YSYEKL. This CDR3 contains 14 residues. The V gene end was trimmed by 0 bases and the J gene end by 5 bases; junction bases not matched to a gene: 4. The CDR3 sequence: CASSQDIRGNEQYF. In nucleotides, the CDR3 is TGCGCCAGCAGCCAAGATATCAGGGGGAACGAGCAGTACTTC.

The chain recombines TRBV11-3 with TRBJ2-2; D remains unclear. The germline gives CDR1 SGHNT, CDR2 YENEEA. This CDR3 is built from 14 residues. V dropped 4 bases and J dropped 2 bases, with 8 bases sitting between them. CDR3 region: CASSSDGNTGELFF. The CDR3 coding sequence is TGTGCCAGCAGCTCCGACGGAAACACCGGGGAGCTGTTTTTT.

This sequence joins TRBV27 and TRBJ1-1, with a weak D call TRBD1 (5 bases). The CDR3 length is 14 residues. Trimming took off 3 bases at V and 1 base at J, with 9 bases between the two ends. Germline loops: CDR1 MNHEY, CDR2 SMNVEV (reference sequence). CDR3 coding DNA: TGTGCCAGCAGTTTCCGGGGCTCGAACACTGAAGCTTTCTTT. This codes for CASSFRGSNTEAFF.

This clone showed up just once. The CDR3 loop reads CASSSGSSSYNEQFF. The CDR3 DNA is TGTGCCAGCAGTTCAGGGTCTAGCTCCTACAATGAGCAGTTCTTC. The V gene is TRBV6-5, the J gene TRBJ2-1, with D maybe TRBD1 (5 bases). Trimming shortened V by 4 bases and J by 0 bases, and 10 bases separated the two germline ends. Germline V lookup: CDR1 MNHEY, CDR2 SVGAGI. The CDR3 totals 15 residues.

The CDR3 sequence: CASSGTSGSNEQFF. Written as DNA, the CDR3 is TGTGCCAGCAGTGGGACTAGCGGGAGCAATGAGCAGTTCTTC. The V gene is TRBV2, the J gene TRBJ2-1, with 13 bases identical to TRBD2. This CDR3 has 14 amino acids. Germline CDR1 is SNHLY and CDR2 is FYNNEI. V lost 4 bases, J lost 6 bases, and 0 bases stayed unmatched. The whole variable domain, filled in from reference TRBV2 and TRBJ2-1, reads EPEVTQTPSHQVTQMGQEVILRCVPISNHLYFYWYRQILGQKVEFLVSFYNNEISEKSEIFDDQFSVERPDGSNFTLKIRSTKLEDSAMYFCASSGTSGSNEQFFGPGTRLTVL.

The genes are TRBV6-5 and TRBJ2-3; D gene uncertain. Germline loops: CDR1 MNHEY, CDR2 SVGAGI. Trimming cost V 6 bases and J 2 bases, with 12 bases left between them. The CDR3 consists of 14 residues. Here the CDR3 reads CASRPDLPTDTQYF. The CDR3 DNA sequence: TGTGCCAGCAGACCGGATCTCCCCACAGATACGCAGTATTTT.

This clone was detected only once. The chain employs TRBV10-2 and TRBJ2-5, with D unclear. Germline assignment: CDR1 WSHSY and CDR2 SAAADI. Trimming removed 8 bases at V and 5 bases at J, with 9 bases between. CDR3 length equals 11 residues. CDR3 DNA: TGCGCCAGCGGGCCCATTGAGACCCAGTACTTC. As protein: CASGPIETQYF.

The V gene is TRBV19, the J gene TRBJ2-1; 7 nucleotides agree with TRBD2. CDR1 is LNHDA and CDR2 is SQIVND in the germline V gene (reference sequence). Trimming at V came to 4 bases and at J to 9 bases, leaving 21 bases not matched to a gene. The length of the CDR3 is 18 residues. CDR3 sequence (DNA): TGTGCCAGTAGTACCGATGCGCGGGGGATAGGGACTGGGAGTGAGCAGTTCTTC. This sequence encodes CASSTDARGIGTGSEQFF.

V and J are TRBV10-1 and TRBJ2-1, with TRBD1 as a possible D gene (5 bases). This CDR3 comprises 13 residues. V lost 3 bases and J lost 4, with 7 bases in between. The germline V gene has CDR1 WNHNN and CDR2 SYGVQD (reference sequence). In DNA form, the CDR3 reads TGCGCCAGCAGTGAAAGGGGTTACAATGAGCAGTTCTTC. It yields the protein CASSERGYNEQFF.

The chain employs TRBV6-6 and TRBJ1-2; D is perhaps TRBD1 (5 bases). Per germline, CDR1 MNHNY and CDR2 SVGAGI (reference sequence). The V and J ends lost 6 bases and 8 bases respectively, with 16 bases between them. The CDR3 loop spans 13 amino acids. CDR3: CASRADRGEGYTF. In DNA form, the CDR3 reads TGTGCCAGCAGGGCAGACAGAGGCGAGGGCTACACCTTC.

This chain uses TRBV5-5 with TRBJ1-2; D might be TRBD1 (5 bases). CDR1 is SGHKS, CDR2 YYEKEE, per germline (reference sequence). Trimming left V 3 bases short and J 10 bases short, with 13 bases between. The CDR3 runs to 12 residues. In DNA, the CDR3 is TGTGCCAGCAGCTCGGACATCGGGCTCTACACCTTC. Translation: CASSSDIGLYTF.

About this clone itself: The sample carries other DNA sequences with the same CDR3. The V gene is TRBV28, the J gene TRBJ1-1; no reliable D call. This CDR3 spans 12 amino acids. Looked up from germline, CDR1 is MDHEN and CDR2 is SYDVKM. Trimming took off 5 bases at V and 0 bases at J, with 4 bases between the two ends. DNA for the CDR3: TGTGCCAGCAGTCCGATGAACACTGAAGCTTTCTTT. Translating gives CASSPMNTEAFF.